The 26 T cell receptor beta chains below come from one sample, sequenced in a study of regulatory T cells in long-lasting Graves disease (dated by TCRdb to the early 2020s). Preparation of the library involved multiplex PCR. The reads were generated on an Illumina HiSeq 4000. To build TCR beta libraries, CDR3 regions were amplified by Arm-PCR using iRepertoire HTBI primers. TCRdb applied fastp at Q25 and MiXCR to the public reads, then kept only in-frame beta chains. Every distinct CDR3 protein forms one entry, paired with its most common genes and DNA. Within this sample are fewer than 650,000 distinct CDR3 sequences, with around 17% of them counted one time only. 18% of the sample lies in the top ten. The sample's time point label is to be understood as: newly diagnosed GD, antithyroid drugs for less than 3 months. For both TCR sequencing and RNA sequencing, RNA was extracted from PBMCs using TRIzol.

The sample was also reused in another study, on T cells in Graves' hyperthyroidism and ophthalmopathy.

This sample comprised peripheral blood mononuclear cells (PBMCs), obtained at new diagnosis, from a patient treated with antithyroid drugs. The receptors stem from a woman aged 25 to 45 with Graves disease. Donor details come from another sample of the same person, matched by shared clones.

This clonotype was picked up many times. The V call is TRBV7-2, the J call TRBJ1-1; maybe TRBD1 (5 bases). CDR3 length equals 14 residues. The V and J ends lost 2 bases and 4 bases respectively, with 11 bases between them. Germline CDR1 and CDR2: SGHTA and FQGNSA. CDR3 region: CASSLKGGGTEAFF. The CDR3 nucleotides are TGTGCCAGCAGCTTAAAGGGTGGGGGCACTGAAGCTTTCTTT.

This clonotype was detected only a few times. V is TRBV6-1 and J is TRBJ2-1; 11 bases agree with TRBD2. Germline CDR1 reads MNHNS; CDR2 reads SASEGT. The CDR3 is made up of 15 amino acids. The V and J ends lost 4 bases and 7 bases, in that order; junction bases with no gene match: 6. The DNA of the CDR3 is TGTGCCAGCAGTGGAGGACTAGCGGGTGCGAATGAGCAGTTCTTC. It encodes CASSGGLAGANEQFF.

CDR3 sequence: CALFPGSSYEQYF. Written as DNA, the CDR3 is TGTGCCTTATTCCCTGGGAGCTCCTACGAGCAGTACTTC. This sequence joins TRBV30 and TRBJ2-7; D perhaps matches TRBD2 (5 bases). CDR3 length: 13 residues. V was pared by 7 bases and J by 0 bases, with 13 bases between. The germline V gene has CDR1 GTSNPN and CDR2 SVGIG (reference sequence).

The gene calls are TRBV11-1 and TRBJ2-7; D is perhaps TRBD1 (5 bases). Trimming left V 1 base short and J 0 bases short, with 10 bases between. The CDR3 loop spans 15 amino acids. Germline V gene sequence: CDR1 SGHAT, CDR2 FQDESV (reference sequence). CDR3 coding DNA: TGTGCCAGCAGCTTAGAAGGGGCGTTCTCCTACGAGCAGTACTTC. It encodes CASSLEGAFSYEQYF.

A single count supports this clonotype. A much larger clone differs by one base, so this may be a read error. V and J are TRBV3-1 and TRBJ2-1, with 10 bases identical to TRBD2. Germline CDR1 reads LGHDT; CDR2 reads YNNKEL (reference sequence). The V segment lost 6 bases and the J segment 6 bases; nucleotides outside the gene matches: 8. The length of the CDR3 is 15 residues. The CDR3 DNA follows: TGTGCCAGCAGACTAGCGGGAAGCTGGGGCAATGAGCAGTTCTTC. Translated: CASRLAGSWGNEQFF.

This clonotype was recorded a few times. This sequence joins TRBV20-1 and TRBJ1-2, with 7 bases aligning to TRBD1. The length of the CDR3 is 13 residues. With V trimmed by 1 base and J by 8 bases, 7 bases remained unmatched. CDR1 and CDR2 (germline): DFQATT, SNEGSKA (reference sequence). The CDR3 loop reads CSARGQGPGGYTF. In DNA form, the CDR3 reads TGCAGTGCTAGAGGACAGGGTCCAGGAGGCTACACCTTC.

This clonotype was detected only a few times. The CDR3 reads CATSDLIEQYF. In DNA, the CDR3 is TGTGCCACCAGTGATTTGATCGAGCAGTACTTC. This chain connects TRBV24-1 to TRBJ2-7; no clear D. The germline V gene encodes CDR1 KGHDR and CDR2 SFDVKD. The CDR3 extends over 11 amino acids. V gave up 0 bases and J gave up 6 bases, with 2 bases separating them.

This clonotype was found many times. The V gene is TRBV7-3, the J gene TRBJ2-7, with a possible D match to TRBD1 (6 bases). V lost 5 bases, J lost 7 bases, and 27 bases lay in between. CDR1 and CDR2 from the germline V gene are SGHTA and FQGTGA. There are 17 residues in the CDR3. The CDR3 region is CASSPRSSGHGPREQYF. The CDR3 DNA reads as TGTGCCAGCAGCCCTCGGAGTTCGGGACATGGCCCGAGAGAGCAGTACTTC. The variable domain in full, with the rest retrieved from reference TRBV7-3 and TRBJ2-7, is GAGVSQTPSNKVTEKGKYVELRCDPISGHTALYWYRQSLGQGPEFLIYFQGTGAADDSGLPNDRFFAVRPEGSVSTLKIQRTERGDSAVYLCASSPRSSGHGPREQYFGPGTRLTVT.

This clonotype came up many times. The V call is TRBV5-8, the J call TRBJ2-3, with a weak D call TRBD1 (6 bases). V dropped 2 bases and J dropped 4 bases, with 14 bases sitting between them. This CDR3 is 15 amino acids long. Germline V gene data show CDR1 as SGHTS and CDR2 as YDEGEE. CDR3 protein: CASSLLQGWADTQYF. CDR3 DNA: TGTGCCAGCAGCTTATTACAGGGATGGGCAGATACGCAGTATTTT.

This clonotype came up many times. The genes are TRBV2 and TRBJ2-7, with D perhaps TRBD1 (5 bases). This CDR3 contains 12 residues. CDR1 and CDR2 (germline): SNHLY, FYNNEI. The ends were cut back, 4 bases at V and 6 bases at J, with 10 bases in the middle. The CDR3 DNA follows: TGTGCCAGCAGTGCTCTTAGGGGCGAGCAGTACTTC. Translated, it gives CASSALRGEQYF.

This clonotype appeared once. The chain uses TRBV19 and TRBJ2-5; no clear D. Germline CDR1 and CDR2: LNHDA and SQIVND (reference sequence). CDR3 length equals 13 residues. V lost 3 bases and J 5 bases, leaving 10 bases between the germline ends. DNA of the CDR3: TGTGCCAGTAGTATTTTGAGTGGCGAGACCCAGTACTTC. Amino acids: CASSILSGETQYF.

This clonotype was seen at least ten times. The CDR3: CAWSREMTYEQYF. The CDR3 region has the DNA TGTGCCTGGAGTAGGGAGATGACCTACGAGCAGTACTTC. The rearrangement joins TRBV30 to TRBJ2-7, with D maybe TRBD2 (5 bases). Germline CDR1 reads GTSNPN; CDR2 reads SVGIG (reference sequence). CDR3 length equals 13 residues. The V end was cut by 2 bases, the J end by 2 bases, with 10 bases between.

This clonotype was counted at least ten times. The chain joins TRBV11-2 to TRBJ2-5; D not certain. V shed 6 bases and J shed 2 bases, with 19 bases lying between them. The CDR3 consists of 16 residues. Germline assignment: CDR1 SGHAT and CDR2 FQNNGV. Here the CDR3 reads CASRGSGSLKQETQYF. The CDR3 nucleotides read TGTGCCAGCAGAGGTTCGGGCTCCCTGAAACAAGAGACCCAGTACTTC.

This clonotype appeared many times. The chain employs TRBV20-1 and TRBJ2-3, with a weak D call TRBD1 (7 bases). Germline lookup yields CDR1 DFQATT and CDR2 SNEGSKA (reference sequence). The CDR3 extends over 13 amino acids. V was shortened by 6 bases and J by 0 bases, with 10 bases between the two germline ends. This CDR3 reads CSARGVSTDTQYF. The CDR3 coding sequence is TGCAGTGCCAGGGGGGTTAGCACAGATACGCAGTATTTT.

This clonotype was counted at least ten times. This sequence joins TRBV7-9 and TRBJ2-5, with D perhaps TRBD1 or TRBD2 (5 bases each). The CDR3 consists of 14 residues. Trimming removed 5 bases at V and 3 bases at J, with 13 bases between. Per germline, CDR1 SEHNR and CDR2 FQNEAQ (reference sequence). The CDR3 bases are TGTGCCAGCAGCCCAGGGACGGCGAAAGAGACCCAGTACTTC. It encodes CASSPGTAKETQYF.

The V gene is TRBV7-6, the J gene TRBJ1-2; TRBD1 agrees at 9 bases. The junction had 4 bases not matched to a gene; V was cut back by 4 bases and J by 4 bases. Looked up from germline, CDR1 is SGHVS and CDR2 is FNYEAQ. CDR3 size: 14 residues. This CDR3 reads CASSSTDRGYGYTF. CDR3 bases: TGTGCCAGCAGCTCTACGGACAGGGGCTATGGCTACACCTTC.

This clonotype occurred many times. CDR3 region: CASSLVYFGAGSNQPQHF. The CDR3 DNA is TGTGCCAGCAGTTTAGTCTACTTTGGGGCAGGGAGCAATCAGCCCCAGCATTTT. The V gene is TRBV12-3 or TRBV12-4, the J gene TRBJ1-5; possible D gene TRBD1, 5 bases. V lost 1 base and J 1 base, leaving 17 bases between the germline ends. This CDR3 spans 18 amino acids.

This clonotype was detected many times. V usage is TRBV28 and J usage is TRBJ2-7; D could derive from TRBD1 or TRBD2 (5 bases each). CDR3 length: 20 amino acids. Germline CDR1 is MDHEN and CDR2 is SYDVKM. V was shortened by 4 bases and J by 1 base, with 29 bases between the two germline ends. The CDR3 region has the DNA TGTGCCAGCAGTTCCAGAGGGCGCAGGGACCCTAAGTCTCAATCCTACGAGCAGTACTTC. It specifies CASSSRGRRDPKSQSYEQYF.

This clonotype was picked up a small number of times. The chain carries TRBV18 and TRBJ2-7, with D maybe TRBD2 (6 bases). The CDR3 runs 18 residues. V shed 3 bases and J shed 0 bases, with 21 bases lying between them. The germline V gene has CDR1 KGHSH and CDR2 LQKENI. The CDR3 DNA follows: TGTGCCAGCTCACCCCCCGGACTACCAACAACGAGCTCCTACGAGCAGTACTTC. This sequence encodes CASSPPGLPTTSSYEQYF.

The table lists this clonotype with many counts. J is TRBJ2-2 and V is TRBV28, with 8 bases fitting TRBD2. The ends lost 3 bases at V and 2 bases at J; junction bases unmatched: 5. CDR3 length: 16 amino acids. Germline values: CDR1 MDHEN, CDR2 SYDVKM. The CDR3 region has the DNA TGTGCCAGCAGTTTGCTCAGCGGGAGAAACACCGGGGAGCTGTTTTTT. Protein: CASSLLSGRNTGELFF. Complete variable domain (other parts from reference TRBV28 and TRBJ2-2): DVKVTQSSRYLVKRTGEKVFLECVQDMDHENMFWYRQDPGLGLRLIYFSYDVKMKEKGDIPEGYSVSREKKERFSLILESASTNQTSMYLCASSLLSGRNTGELFFGEGSRLTVL.

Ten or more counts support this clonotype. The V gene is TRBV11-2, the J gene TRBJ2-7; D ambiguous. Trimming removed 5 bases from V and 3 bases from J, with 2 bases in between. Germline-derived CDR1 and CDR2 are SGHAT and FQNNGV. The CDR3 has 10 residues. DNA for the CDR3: TGTGCCAGCAGCCACTACGAGCAGTACTTC. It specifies CASSHYEQYF.

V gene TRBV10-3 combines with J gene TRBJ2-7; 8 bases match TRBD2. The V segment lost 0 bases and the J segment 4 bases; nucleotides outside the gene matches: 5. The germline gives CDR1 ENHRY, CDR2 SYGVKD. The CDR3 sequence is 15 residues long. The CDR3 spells CAISESLGGGYEQYF. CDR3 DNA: TGTGCCATCAGTGAGTCCCTCGGGGGGGGGTACGAGCAGTACTTC.

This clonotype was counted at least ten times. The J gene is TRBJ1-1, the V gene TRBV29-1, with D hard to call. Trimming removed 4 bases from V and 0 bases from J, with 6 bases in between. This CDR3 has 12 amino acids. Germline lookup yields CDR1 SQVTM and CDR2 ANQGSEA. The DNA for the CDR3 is TGCAGCGTTGTGACGATGAACACTGAAGCTTTCTTT. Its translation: CSVVTMNTEAFF.

The CDR3 DNA follows: TGCAGTGCTAGAGATGCCCGACAAAGGGGTGAAAAACTGTTTTTT. Encoded protein: CSARDARQRGEKLFF. The V call is TRBV20-1, the J call TRBJ1-4; possibly TRBD1 for D (5 bases). V lost 0 bases and J lost 7, with 15 bases in between. There are 15 residues in the CDR3. Germline CDR1 reads DFQATT; CDR2 reads SNEGSKA (reference sequence).

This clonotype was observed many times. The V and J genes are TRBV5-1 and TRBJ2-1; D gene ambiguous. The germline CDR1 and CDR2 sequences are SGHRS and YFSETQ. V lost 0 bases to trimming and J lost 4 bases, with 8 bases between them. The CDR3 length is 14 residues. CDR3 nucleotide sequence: TGCGCCAGCAGCTTGGGTGGGATTTACAATGAGCAGTTCTTC. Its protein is CASSLGGIYNEQFF. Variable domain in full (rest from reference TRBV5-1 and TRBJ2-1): KAGVTQTPRYLIKTRGQQVTLSCSPISGHRSVSWYQQTPGQGLQFLFEYFSETQRNKGNFPGRFSGRQFSNSRSEMNVSTLELGDSALYLCASSLGGIYNEQFFGPGTRLTVL.

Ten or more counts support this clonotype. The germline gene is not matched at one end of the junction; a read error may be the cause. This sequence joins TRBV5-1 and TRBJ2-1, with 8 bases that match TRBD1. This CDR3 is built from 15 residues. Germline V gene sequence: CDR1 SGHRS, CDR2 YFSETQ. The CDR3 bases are TGTGCCAGCAGTTACGGGCAGGGGGCGCGTAATGAGCAGTTCTTC. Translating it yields CASSYGQGARNEQFF. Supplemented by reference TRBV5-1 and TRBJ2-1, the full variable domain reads KAGVTQTPRYLIKTRGQQVTLSCSPISGHRSVSWYQQTPGQGLQFLFEYFSETQRNKGNFPGRFSGRQFSNSRSEMNVSTLELGDSALYLCASSYGQGARNEQFFGPGTRLTVL.